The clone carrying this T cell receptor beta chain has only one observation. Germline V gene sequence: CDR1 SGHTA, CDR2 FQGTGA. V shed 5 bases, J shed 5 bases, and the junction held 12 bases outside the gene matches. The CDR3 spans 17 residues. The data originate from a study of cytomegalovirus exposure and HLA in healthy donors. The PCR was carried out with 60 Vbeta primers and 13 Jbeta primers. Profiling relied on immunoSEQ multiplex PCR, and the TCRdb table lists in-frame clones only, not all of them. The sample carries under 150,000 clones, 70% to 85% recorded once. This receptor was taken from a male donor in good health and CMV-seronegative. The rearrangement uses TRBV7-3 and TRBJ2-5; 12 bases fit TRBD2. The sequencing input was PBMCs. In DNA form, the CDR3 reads TGTGCCAGCAGCCCGGGGCTAGCGGGAGGGCTAGGCGAGACCCAGTACTTC. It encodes CASSPGLAGGLGETQYF.